This T cell receptor (beta chain) stems from a study of blood T cell repertoires in COVID-19 (dated by TCRdb to about 2020). At the level of the whole study: Collaborator samples came from the United States, Italy and Spain and covered acute and convalescent phases of COVID-19. The dataset comprised deeply sampled blood TCRbeta repertoires from subjects exposed to, actively infected with, or recovered from COVID-19. The repertoires were made available in a free public database intended to serve as a resource for research on the immune response to SARS-CoV-2. The material from the prospective study consisted of cDNA or gDNA derived from T cells, B-cell-depleted T cells, or PBMCs. A de-identified subject ID, COVID-19 status, age in years and sex were almost always included in the sample metadata. Samples came from the ongoing ImmuneRACE study (first 160 participants) plus 1,254 subjects from 6 global collaborators. Where available, HLA class I and class II types were taken from metadata supplied by the sample provider and were not determined by assay-based typing.

V sheds 0 bases and J sheds 3 bases, leaving 12 bases between their ends. The cysteine opens and the phenylalanine closes a CDR3 of 16 amino acids. Kept here is only the CDR3 DNA, which spans 48 bases and is read in frame from base 1. For CDR1 and CDR2, the germline V gene lists LGHNT and FRNRAP. Concerning this clone: Its antigen target is currently unknown. Base qualities are missing; no much larger clone stands one base away.

The immunoSEQ Assay, a bias-controlled multiplex PCR, was used to amplify TCRbeta CDR3 regions from genomic DNA. The published analysis was carried out like this. Nucleated cell counts per sample were estimated from amplification of reference gene primers within the assay. To quantify the absolute abundance of each unique TCRbeta CDR3 rearrangement, sequence reads were collapsed and filtered. For each sample, productive Simpson clonality was calculated as the square root of Simpson's diversity index over productive rearrangements. Held by TCRdb, this immuneACCESS table contains in-frame sequences only and omits some clones. Under half of the omission traces to an unresolved V gene where checked; the cause of the rest is unknown. V and J calls and clone size follow that table, whereas D and trimming were derived from the DNA. For this sample the table gives fewer than 350,000 clones, of which approximately 91% were detected only once. The top ten constitute 2.3% of the sample.

In the prospective study, participants were roughly 18 to 90 years old, resided in about two dozen geographic areas of the United States, and were enrolled through a virtual design. In the prospective study, cohorts were assigned on the basis of participant-reported clinical history obtained from a screening survey and a study questionnaire. In the prospective study, mobile phlebotomists collected whole blood, serum and a nasopharyngeal or oropharyngeal swab from each participant. Additional blood draws and questionnaires over an approximately two-month period could optionally be provided by prospective study participants. Before DNA extraction, prospective study blood samples were shipped either frozen or at room temperature. Here is what the overall study found, with its caveats: The amount of clinical and demographic metadata varied by source and participant and was provided uncurated.

The chain was built from TRBV12-5 and TRBJ2-1; the D gene is possibly TRBD2, with 5 bases matching. Sequenced input: PBMCs or T cells enriched from blood (not recorded which). The TCR comes from a woman between 35 and 50 years old with acute COVID-19. The DNA sequence is as follows: TGTGCTAGTGGTTTGGTACTCGGAGACTACTACAATGAGCAGTTCTTC. Protein translation: CASGLVLGDYYNEQFF.